This T cell receptor (beta chain) comes out of a study of blood T cell repertoires in COVID-19. Data came from immunoSEQ multiplex PCR; TCRdb stores just in-frame clones and leaves some out. This table has 30,000 to 45,000 clones, 87% appearing once. This clone came up once. Per the germline V gene, CDR1 is SEHNR and CDR2 is FQNEAQ (reference sequence). CDR3 length equals 15 residues. Trimming removed 5 bases from V and 2 bases from J; junction bases left unmatched: 8. The clonotype was recovered from a human donor in a cohort sampled during active COVID-19. The chain has TRBV7-9 and TRBJ2-5; 7 bases match TRBD1. Sequenced sample: peripheral blood. For the CDR3, the DNA is TGTGCCAGCAGCCACGACAGGGTTGAGCAAGAGACCCAGTACTTC. The encoded protein is CASSHDRVEQETQYF.